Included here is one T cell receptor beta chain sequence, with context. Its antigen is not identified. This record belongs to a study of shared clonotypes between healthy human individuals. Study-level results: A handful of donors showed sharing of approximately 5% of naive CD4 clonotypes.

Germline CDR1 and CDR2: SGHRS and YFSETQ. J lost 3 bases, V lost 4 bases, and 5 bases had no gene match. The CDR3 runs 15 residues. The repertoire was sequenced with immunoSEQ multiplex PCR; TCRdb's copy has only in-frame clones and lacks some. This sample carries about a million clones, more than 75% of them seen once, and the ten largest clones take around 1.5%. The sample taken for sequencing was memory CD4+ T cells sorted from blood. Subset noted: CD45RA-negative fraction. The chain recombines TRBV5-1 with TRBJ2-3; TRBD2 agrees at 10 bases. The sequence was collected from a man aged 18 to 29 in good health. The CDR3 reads CASSPSSGRTDTQYF. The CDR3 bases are TGCGCCAGCAGCCCTTCTAGCGGGAGAACAGATACGCAGTATTTT.